The clone carrying this T cell receptor beta chain was picked up a small number of times. What it binds is unknown. This sample was taken from a study of CD8+CD57+ T cells in acquired aplastic anemia. At the level of the study: The average for DNA from sorted CD4+ and CD8+ cells was 3 to 4 ug.

Before being chosen for sequencing, patients had shown CD8+CD57+ cell expansion by flow cytometry. Profiling of TCR beta VDJ combinations and CDR3 sequences used genomic DNA as template. TCRdb fed the reads into MiXCR, producing one record per CDR3 protein. The sample holds about 200,000 distinct CDR3 sequences; about 62% are singletons and the top ten take roughly 64%. Study-wide results and limits: Patients showed no significant difference from controls in CD8+ Simpson's diversity.

Germline CDR1 ENHRY, CDR2 SYGVKD. With V trimmed by 10 bases and J by 10 bases, 12 bases remained unmatched. The length of the CDR3 is 14 residues. Sequenced sample: sorted CD4+, CD8+, or CD8+CD57+ T cells (not recorded which) from PBMCs. The V gene is TRBV10-3, the J gene TRBJ1-6, with 8 bases lining up with TRBD1. The sequence came from a human donor with aplastic anemia. The CDR3 DNA reads TGTGCCACCGATCTACAGGGGGTAGGGTCACCCCTCCACTTT. Translated, it gives CATDLQGVGSPLHF.